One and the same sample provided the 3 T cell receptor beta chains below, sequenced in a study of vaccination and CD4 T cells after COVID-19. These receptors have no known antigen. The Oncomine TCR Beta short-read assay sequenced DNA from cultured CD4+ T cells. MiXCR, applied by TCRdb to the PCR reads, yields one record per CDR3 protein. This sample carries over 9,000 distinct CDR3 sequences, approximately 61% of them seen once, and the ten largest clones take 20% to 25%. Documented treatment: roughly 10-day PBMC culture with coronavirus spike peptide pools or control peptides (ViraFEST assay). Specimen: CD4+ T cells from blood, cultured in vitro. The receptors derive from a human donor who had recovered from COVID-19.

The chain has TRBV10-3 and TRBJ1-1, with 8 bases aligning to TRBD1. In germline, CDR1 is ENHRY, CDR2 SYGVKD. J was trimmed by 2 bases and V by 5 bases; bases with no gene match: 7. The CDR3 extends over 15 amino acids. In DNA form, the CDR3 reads TGTGCCATCAGTTCAGGGGGCGCAGATAACACTGAAGCTTTCTTT. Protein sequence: CAISSGGADNTEAFF.

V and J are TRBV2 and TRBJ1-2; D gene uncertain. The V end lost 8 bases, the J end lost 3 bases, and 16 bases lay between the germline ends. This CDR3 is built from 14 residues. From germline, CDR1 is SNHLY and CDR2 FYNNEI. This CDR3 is CASSPLFGDYGYTF. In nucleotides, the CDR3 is TGTGCCAGCTCACCCTTGTTTGGGGACTATGGCTACACCTTC.

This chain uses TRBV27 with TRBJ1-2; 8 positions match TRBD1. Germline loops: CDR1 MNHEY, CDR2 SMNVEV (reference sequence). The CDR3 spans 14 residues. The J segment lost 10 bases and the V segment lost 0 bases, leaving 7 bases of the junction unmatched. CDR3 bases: TGTGCCAGCAGTTTATCCCCAGGACAGGGCTACTACACCTTC. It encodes CASSLSPGQGYYTF.